The entry below gives a single TCR beta chain sequence along with its context. Its antigen is unidentified. Having ophthalmopathy, the donors showed moderate-to-severe activity, CAS ≥3 and NOSPECS ≥4, with disease lasting under 3 months. Establishment of the diagnosis relied upon clinical symptoms, serum thyroxine, TRAb, thyroid ultrasound and orbital computed tomography. In germline, CDR1 is SNHLY, CDR2 FYNNEI. CDR3 size: 12 residues. V lost 8 bases and J lost 2, with 10 bases in between. Amplification targeted the TCR beta CDR3 regions, with RNA transcripts as the source material. HTBI primers primed a first-round RT-PCR, and a second-round multiplex PCR followed. MiXCR, applied by TCRdb to the multiplex PCR reads, yields one record per CDR3 protein. The sample shows some 240,000 distinct CDR3 sequences, about 47% of them seen only once. This record belongs to a study of Graves' ophthalmopathy and Graves' hyperthyroidism.

Study-wide findings and caveats: Most thyroid clonotypes with frequency above 0.001 were detected in blood too.

The receptor was derived from an adult man with Graves' ophthalmopathy. The sequencing input was peripheral blood. The chain carries TRBV2 and TRBJ2-7; no clear D. The DNA for the CDR3 is TGTGCCAGCTCGGGTAAGACCTACGAGCAGTACTTC. Translating gives CASSGKTYEQYF.